These 16 T cell receptor beta chains share one sample of origin, sequenced in a study of yellow fever vaccine responses in identical twins. TCRdb analysed the RT-PCR reads with MiXCR anew, one entry per CDR3 protein. Of approximately 2,600 distinct CDR3 sequences listed, 75% to 90% are singletons. This sample comprised T cells from blood (PBMCs), unsorted or a sorted subset (not recorded which), obtained before or after yellow fever vaccination (not recorded which). The receptor set was obtained from a female donor who received the yellow fever vaccine.

The gene calls are TRBV29-1 and TRBJ1-3; possible D gene TRBD1, 6 bases. Trimming left V 7 bases short and J 0 bases short, with 7 bases between. CDR1 is SQVTM and CDR2 is ANQGSEA in the germline V gene. The CDR3 has 12 amino acids. The chain's CDR3 is CSGTVSGNTIYF. DNA for the CDR3: TGCAGCGGGACAGTCTCTGGAAACACCATATATTTT. The full variable domain, rest sourced from reference TRBV29-1 and TRBJ1-3, is SAVISQKPSRDICQRGTSLTIQCQVDSQVTMMFWYRQQPGQSLTLIATANQGSEATYESGFVIDKFPISRPNLTFSTLTVSNMSPEDSSIYLCSGTVSGNTIYFGEGSWLTVV.

The chain recombines TRBV7-6 with TRBJ2-5; 10 nucleotides align to TRBD1. Looked up from germline, CDR1 is SGHVS and CDR2 is FNYEAQ. This CDR3 is built from 16 residues. The trim removed 5 bases at V and 2 bases at J, leaving 8 bases unmatched. The CDR3 sequence is CASSQFGQGGQETQYF. DNA of the CDR3: TGTGCCAGCAGCCAATTTGGACAGGGGGGTCAAGAGACCCAGTACTTC.

The chain employs TRBV5-1 and TRBJ2-5; possible D gene TRBD1, 6 bases. Germline-derived CDR1 and CDR2 are SGHRS and YFSETQ. Deletions cut 2 bases from V and 2 bases from J, with 16 bases between. This CDR3 contains 16 residues. Written as DNA, the CDR3 is TGCGCCAGCAGCTTACCTGAGGACAGCCCTCAAGAGACCCAGTACTTC. Translated: CASSLPEDSPQETQYF.

This chain links TRBV6-4 with TRBJ1-1; no definite D call. V dropped 3 bases and J dropped 3 bases, with 14 bases sitting between them. CDR3 length equals 15 residues. Germline V gene lookup returns CDR1 MRHNA and CDR2 SNTAGT. Here the CDR3 reads CASSDRVGPHTEAFF. DNA of the CDR3: TGTGCCAGCAGTGATCGGGTCGGGCCCCACACTGAAGCTTTCTTT.

This clonotype was seen a single time. The chain uses TRBV28 and TRBJ2-7, with 9 bases matching TRBD1. V lost 6 bases to trimming and J lost 2 bases; unmatched junction nucleotides: 5. Germline CDR1 and CDR2: MDHEN and SYDVKM. This CDR3 has 14 amino acids. The CDR3 loop is CASSRTGVTYEQYF. CDR3 sequence (DNA): TGTGCCAGCAGCCGGACAGGGGTCACCTACGAGCAGTACTTC.

This chain joins TRBV11-2 and TRBJ1-1, with TRBD1 identical over 9 bases. The CDR3 is 14 residues long. CDR1 is SGHAT and CDR2 is FQNNGV in the germline V gene. V lost 5 bases to trimming and J lost 10 bases; unmatched junction nucleotides: 11. In DNA, the CDR3 is TGTGCCAGCAGCCCGGGACAGGGAAGGTGGGGAGCTTTCTTT. Amino acid sequence: CASSPGQGRWGAFF.

The CDR3 DNA reads as TGTGCCAGCAGTGACTTGGGTGCTGGAAACACCATATATTTT. Its translation: CASSDLGAGNTIYF. The rearrangement joins TRBV2 to TRBJ1-3; D uncertain. The V gene's germline CDR1 is SNHLY and CDR2 FYNNEI. The CDR3 length is 14 residues. The germline V and J ends were trimmed by 3 bases and 2 bases, with 8 bases remaining between them. Filled out from reference TRBV2 and TRBJ1-3, the complete variable domain reads EPEVTQTPSHQVTQMGQEVILRCVPISNHLYFYWYRQILGQKVEFLVSFYNNEISEKSEIFDDQFSVERPDGSNFTLKIRSTKLEDSAMYFCASSDLGAGNTIYFGEGSWLTVV.

The chain employs TRBV10-3 and TRBJ1-1; D uncertain. CDR3 length: 12 residues. V lost 3 bases to trimming and J lost 4 bases, with 6 bases between them. Germline assignment: CDR1 ENHRY and CDR2 SYGVKD. The CDR3 DNA is TGTGCCATCAGTGAAGTGGCCACTGAAGCTTTCTTT. Translating it yields CAISEVATEAFF.

The gene calls are TRBV20-1 and TRBJ1-5, with D possibly TRBD1 on 5 matching bases. Germline assignment: CDR1 DFQATT and CDR2 SNEGSKA (reference sequence). The CDR3 loop spans 14 amino acids. V was pared by 1 base and J by 3 bases, with 10 bases between. The CDR3 DNA sequence: TGCAGTGCTAGAGTCGGGACTCTCAATCAGCCCCAGCATTTT. Amino acid sequence: CSARVGTLNQPQHF.

The chain links TRBV9 to TRBJ2-1; 12 bases match TRBD1. In germline, CDR1 is SGDLS, CDR2 YYNGEE. The CDR3 spans 15 residues. Trimming removed 3 bases from V and 4 bases from J; junction bases left unmatched: 2. CDR3 sequence (DNA): TGTGCCAGCAGCGGGGGACAGGGGGCGTACAATGAGCAGTTCTTC. It is translated as CASSGGQGAYNEQFF.

The chain combines TRBV24-1 with TRBJ1-2; 8 bases are a match to TRBD1. Germline V gene lookup returns CDR1 KGHDR and CDR2 SFDVKD. The CDR3 loop spans 15 amino acids. J was trimmed by 6 bases and V by 4 bases; bases with no gene match: 9. The CDR3 region is CATSDGTGGLHGYTF. CDR3 DNA: TGTGCCACCAGTGACGGGACAGGAGGTTTGCATGGCTACACCTTC.

This sequence joins TRBV29-1 and TRBJ1-2, with 8 nucleotides matching TRBD1. J was trimmed by 6 bases and V by 3 bases; bases with no gene match: 12. In germline, CDR1 is SQVTM, CDR2 ANQGSEA. This CDR3 is built from 15 residues. The CDR3 loop is CSVDSQGATENGYTF. The CDR3 DNA reads as TGCAGCGTTGATAGCCAGGGGGCGACGGAGAATGGCTACACCTTC.

The V and J genes are TRBV18 and TRBJ2-3; D gene ambiguous. The germline V gene encodes CDR1 KGHSH and CDR2 LQKENI. Trimming cost V 6 bases and J 1 base, with 2 bases left between them. This CDR3 spans 11 amino acids. The CDR3 coding sequence is TGTGCCAGCTCCCGCACAGATACGCAGTATTTT. Translated: CASSRTDTQYF.

The V gene is TRBV2, the J gene TRBJ2-3, with D unresolved. Germline V lookup: CDR1 SNHLY, CDR2 FYNNEI. CDR3 length: 14 residues. Trimming removed 3 bases from V and 2 bases from J, with 9 bases in between. This chain's CDR3 is CASSDGRATDTQYF. The CDR3 DNA follows: TGTGCCAGCAGTGACGGCAGAGCCACAGATACGCAGTATTTT.

This clonotype has a single count. The rearrangement joins TRBV7-6 to TRBJ1-1; 7 nucleotides line up with TRBD1. V lost 5 bases and J lost 0; bases outside the gene matches: 3. The germline gives CDR1 SGHVS, CDR2 FNYEAQ. CDR3 size: 14 residues. CDR3 nucleotides: TGTGCCAGCAGCCTGGGACAGCTGAACACTGAAGCTTTCTTT. Its translation: CASSLGQLNTEAFF. Supplemented by reference TRBV7-6 and TRBJ1-1, the full variable domain reads GAGVSQSPRYKVTKRGQDVALRCDPISGHVSLYWYRQALGQGPEFLTYFNYEAQQDKSGLPNDRFSAERPEGSISTLTIQRTEQRDSAMYRCASSLGQLNTEAFFGQGTRLTVV.

The CDR3 region is CASSAGVGQPQHF. The CDR3 DNA reads TGTGCCAGCAGTGCAGGGGTTGGGCAGCCCCAGCATTTT. This chain joins TRBV2 and TRBJ1-5, with D perhaps TRBD1 (6 bases). Germline-derived CDR1 and CDR2 are SNHLY and FYNNEI. The CDR3 runs to 13 residues. V dropped 4 bases and J dropped 7 bases, with 11 bases sitting between them.